Shown below are 12 T cell receptor beta chains from a single sample sequenced in a study of long-term antiretroviral therapy in people with HIV. Run at survey level, the immunoSEQ assay was version v3.0. Clones were read by immunoSEQ multiplex PCR, and TCRdb kept only the in-frame ones, dropping some. The sample includes 15,000 to 20,000 clones, about three quarters of them seen just once. The starting material was unsorted PBMCs, obtained around 2.1 years before starting antiretroviral therapy. The receptors were sampled from a man aged 25-40 years with HIV.

The chain has TRBV6-6 and TRBJ2-2; D possibly corresponds to TRBD1 (6 bases). This CDR3 spans 15 amino acids. Per the germline V gene, CDR1 is MNHNY and CDR2 is SVGAGI (reference sequence). V was clipped by 7 bases and J by 1 base, with 13 bases between them. This chain's CDR3 is CASMRVDRNTGELFF. CDR3 coding DNA: TGTGCCAGCATGCGGGTGGACAGGAACACCGGGGAGCTGTTTTTT.

This rearrangement joins TRBV7-3 to TRBJ2-7, with TRBD2 matching 8 bases. The ends lost 6 bases at V and 2 bases at J; junction bases unmatched: 9. This CDR3 region has 15 residues. From germline, CDR1 is SGHTA and CDR2 FQGTGA. CDR3: CASSIGTSHPYEQYF. CDR3 in DNA: TGTGCCAGCAGTATCGGGACTAGTCATCCCTACGAGCAGTACTTC.

The table lists this clone with a count of one. The rearrangement uses TRBV27 and TRBJ2-3, with TRBD1 matching over 7 bases. J lost 5 bases, V lost 7 bases, and 9 bases had no gene match. Looked up from germline, CDR1 is MNHEY and CDR2 is SMNVEV (reference sequence). The CDR3 is 14 residues long. The CDR3 protein is CASKWTGLGDTQYF. The DNA for the CDR3 is TGTGCCAGCAAATGGACAGGTTTGGGAGATACGCAGTATTTT.

The genes are TRBV6-1 and TRBJ1-1; 12 bases line up with TRBD1. Germline V gene lookup returns CDR1 MNHNS and CDR2 SASEGT. After removal of 1 base from V and 5 bases from J, the junction contained 8 bases not matched to a gene. The CDR3 spans 17 residues. The CDR3 DNA reads as TGTGCCAGCAGTGAAGGAGGGACAGGGGGCCCGGGTACTGAAGCTTTCTTT. Protein: CASSEGGTGGPGTEAFF.

The chain couples TRBV7-8 to TRBJ2-1, with D maybe TRBD2 (5 bases). The germline gives CDR1 SGHVS, CDR2 FQNEAQ. This CDR3 has 18 residues. Deletions cut 1 base from V and 3 bases from J, with 19 bases between. CDR3 sequence (DNA): TGTGCCAGCAGCTTAGGTGCGCCTCGGGAAGGATTCTACAATGAGCAGTTCTTC. Translation gives CASSLGAPREGFYNEQFF. Based on the CDR3 plus reference TRBV7-8 and TRBJ2-1, the full variable domain is GAGVSQSPRYKVAKRGQDVALRCDPISGHVSLFWYQQALGQGPEFLTYFQNEAQLDKSGLPSDRFFAERPEGSVSTLKIQRTQQEDSAVYLCASSLGAPREGFYNEQFFGPGTRLTVL.

The CDR3 spells CASSYGGGQWNTEAFF. As DNA, the CDR3 is TGTGCCAGCAGTTACGGGGGGGGACAATGGAACACTGAAGCTTTCTTT. This chain joins TRBV6-5 and TRBJ1-1; perhaps TRBD1 as D (6 bases). The germline V gene has CDR1 MNHEY and CDR2 SVGAGI. The CDR3 has 16 amino acids. Deletions cut 2 bases from V and 1 base from J, with 14 bases between.

The chain uses TRBV7-2 and TRBJ2-2; D is undetermined. This CDR3 has 15 amino acids. The V gene lost 2 bases and the J gene lost 2 bases, with 9 bases spanning the gap. Germline V CDR1 and CDR2: SGHTA, FQGNSA. The CDR3 reads CASSLLVFNTGELFF. DNA of the CDR3: TGTGCCAGCAGCTTATTGGTTTTCAACACCGGGGAGCTGTTTTTT.

This clone is hyperexpanded by share. The CDR3 reads CASREGQGAPRAFF. The CDR3, as DNA: TGTGCCAGCAGGGAGGGACAGGGGGCGCCTCGAGCTTTCTTT. This chain connects TRBV6-5 to TRBJ1-1, with TRBD1 matching over 12 bases. The CDR3 contains 14 residues. Per germline, CDR1 MNHEY and CDR2 SVGAGI. With 6 bases clipped from V and 10 bases from J, the junction kept 9 bases outside the gene matches.

Regarding this clone: A single base is all that separates this from a far larger clone, so a read error is likely. Within the sample, other DNA sequences also encode this same CDR3. The chain recombines TRBV7-4 with TRBJ2-7; 9 positions agree with TRBD2. The CDR3 contains 15 residues. Germline V gives CDR1 SGHVT, CDR2 SQSDAQ. J gave up 1 base and V 3 bases, and 4 bases lay outside the gene matches. CDR3 DNA: TGTGCCAGCAGCTTTAGCGGGGGCCCATCCTACGAGCAGTACTTC. Residues: CASSFSGGPSYEQYF.

The gene calls are TRBV6-1 and TRBJ2-1; the D gene is possibly TRBD2 (7 bases). Germline-derived CDR1 and CDR2 are MNHNS and SASEGT. Trimming removed 6 bases from V and 1 base from J, with 13 bases in between. CDR3 length equals 15 residues. The CDR3: CASRPQGGSYNEQFF. As DNA, the CDR3 is TGTGCCAGCAGACCACAGGGAGGGTCCTACAATGAGCAGTTCTTC.

The chain uses TRBV6-6 and TRBJ2-1; tentatively, D is TRBD1 (6 bases). Trimming cost V 5 bases and J 6 bases, with 11 bases left between them. The CDR3 length is 13 residues. Germline V gene lookup returns CDR1 MNHNY and CDR2 SVGAGI (reference sequence). The CDR3 here is CASSTRQVNEQFF. As DNA, the CDR3 is TGTGCCAGCAGTACAAGACAGGTCAATGAGCAGTTCTTC.

The V call is TRBV5-5, the J call TRBJ2-5, with 7 bases aligning to TRBD2. There are 15 residues in the CDR3. CDR1 and CDR2 from the germline V gene are SGHKS and YYEKEE (reference sequence). V lost 0 bases, J lost 4 bases, and 6 bases stayed unmatched. CDR3: CASSLGLAGRETQYF. For the CDR3, the DNA is TGTGCCAGCAGCTTGGGACTAGCAGGGCGAGAGACCCAGTACTTC.